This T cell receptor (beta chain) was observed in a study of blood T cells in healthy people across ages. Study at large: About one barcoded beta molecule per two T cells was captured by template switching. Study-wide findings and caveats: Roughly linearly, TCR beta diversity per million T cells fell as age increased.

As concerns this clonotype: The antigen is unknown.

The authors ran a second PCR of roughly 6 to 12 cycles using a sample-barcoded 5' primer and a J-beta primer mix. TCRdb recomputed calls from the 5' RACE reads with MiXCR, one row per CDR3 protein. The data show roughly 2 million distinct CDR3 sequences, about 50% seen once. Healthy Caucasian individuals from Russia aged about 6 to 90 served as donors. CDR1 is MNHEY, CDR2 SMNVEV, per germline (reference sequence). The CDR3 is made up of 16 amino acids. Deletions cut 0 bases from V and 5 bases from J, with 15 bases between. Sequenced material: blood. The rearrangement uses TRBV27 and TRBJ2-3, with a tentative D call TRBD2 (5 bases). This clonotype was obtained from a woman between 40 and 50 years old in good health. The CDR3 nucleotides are TGTGCCAGCAGTTTATCGTCGGGGAAAAGTAGAGATACGCAGTATTTT. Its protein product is CASSLSSGKSRDTQYF.